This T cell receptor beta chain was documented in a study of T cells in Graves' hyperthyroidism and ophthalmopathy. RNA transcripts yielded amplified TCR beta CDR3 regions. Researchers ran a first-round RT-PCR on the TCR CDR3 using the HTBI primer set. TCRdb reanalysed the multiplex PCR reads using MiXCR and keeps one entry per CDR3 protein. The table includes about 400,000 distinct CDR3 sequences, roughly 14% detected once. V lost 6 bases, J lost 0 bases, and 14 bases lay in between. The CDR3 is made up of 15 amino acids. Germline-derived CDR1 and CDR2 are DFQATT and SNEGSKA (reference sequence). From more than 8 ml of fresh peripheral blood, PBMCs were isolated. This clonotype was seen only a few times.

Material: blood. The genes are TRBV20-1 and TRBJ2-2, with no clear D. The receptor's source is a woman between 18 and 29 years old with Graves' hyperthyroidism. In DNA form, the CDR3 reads TGCAGTGCCATCGGACCCCACACGAACACCGGGGAGCTGTTTTTT. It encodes CSAIGPHTNTGELFF.